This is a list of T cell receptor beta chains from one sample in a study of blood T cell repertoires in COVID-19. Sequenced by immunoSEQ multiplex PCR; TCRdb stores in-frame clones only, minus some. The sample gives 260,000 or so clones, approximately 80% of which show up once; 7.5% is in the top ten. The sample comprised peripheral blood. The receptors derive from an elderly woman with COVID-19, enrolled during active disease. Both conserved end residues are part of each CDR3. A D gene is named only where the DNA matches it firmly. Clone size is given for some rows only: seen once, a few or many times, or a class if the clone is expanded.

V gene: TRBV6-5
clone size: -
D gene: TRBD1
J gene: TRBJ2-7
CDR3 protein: CASADRVLNYEQYF
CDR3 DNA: TGTGCCAGCGCAGACAGGGTGCTCAACTACGAGCAGTACTTC

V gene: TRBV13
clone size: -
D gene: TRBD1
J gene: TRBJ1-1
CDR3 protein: CASSSSRLAWTGGNTEAFF
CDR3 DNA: TGTGCCAGCAGCTCCTCCCGTCTTGCCTGGACAGGGGGGAACACTGAAGCTTTCTTT

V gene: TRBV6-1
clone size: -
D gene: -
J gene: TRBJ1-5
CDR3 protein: CASSDLRGSNQPQHF
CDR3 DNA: TGTGCCAGCAGTGACCTCAGGGGAAGCAATCAGCCCCAGCATTTT

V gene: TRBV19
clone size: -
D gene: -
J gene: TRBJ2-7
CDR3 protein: CASSIEPGYEQYF
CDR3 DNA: TGTGCCAGTAGTATAGAACCGGGCTACGAGCAGTACTTC

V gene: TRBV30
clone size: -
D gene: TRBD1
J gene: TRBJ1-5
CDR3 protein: CAWSVRGGSNQPQHF
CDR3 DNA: TGTGCCTGGAGTGTTAGAGGGGGCAGCAATCAGCCCCAGCATTTT

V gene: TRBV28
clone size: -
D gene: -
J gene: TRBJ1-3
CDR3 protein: CASSLGTRTGNTIYF
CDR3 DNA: TGTGCCAGCAGTTTGGGGACACGGACTGGAAACACCATATATTTT

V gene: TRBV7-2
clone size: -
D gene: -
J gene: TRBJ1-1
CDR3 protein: CASSFTDTEAFF
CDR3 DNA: TGTGCCAGCAGCTTTACGGACACTGAAGCTTTCTTT

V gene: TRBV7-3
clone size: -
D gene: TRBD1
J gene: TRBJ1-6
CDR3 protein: CASSALRGSPLHF
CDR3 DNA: TGTGCCAGCAGCGCCCTCAGGGGGTCACCCCTCCACTTT

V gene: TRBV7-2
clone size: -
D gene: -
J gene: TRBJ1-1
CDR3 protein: CASSLVSTGAEAFF
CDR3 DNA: TGTGCCAGCAGCTTAGTCTCGACGGGGGCTGAAGCTTTCTTT

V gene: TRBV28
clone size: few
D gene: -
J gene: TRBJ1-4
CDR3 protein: CASRTSVEKLFF
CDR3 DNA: TGTGCCAGCAGGACTTCGGTTGAAAAACTGTTTTTT

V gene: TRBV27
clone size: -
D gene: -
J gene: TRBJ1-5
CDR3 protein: CASSFQGNQPQHF
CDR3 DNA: TGTGCCAGCAGTTTTCAGGGAAACCAGCCCCAGCATTTT

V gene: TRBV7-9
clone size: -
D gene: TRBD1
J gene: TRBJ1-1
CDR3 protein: CASSTRQGGITEAFF
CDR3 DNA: TGTGCCAGCAGCACGCGACAGGGAGGAATCACTGAAGCTTTCTTT

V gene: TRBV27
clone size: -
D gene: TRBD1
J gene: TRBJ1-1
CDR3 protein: CASSSGQVGGTEAFF
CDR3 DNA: TGTGCCAGCTCATCCGGACAGGTGGGGGGCACTGAAGCTTTCTTT

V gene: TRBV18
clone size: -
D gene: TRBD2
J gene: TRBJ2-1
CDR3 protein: CASSRGLAGVNEQFF
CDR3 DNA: TGTGCCAGCTCACGGGGACTAGCGGGAGTGAATGAGCAGTTCTTC

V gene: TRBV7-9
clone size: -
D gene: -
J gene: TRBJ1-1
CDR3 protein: CASSQKGRTNTEAFF
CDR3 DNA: TGTGCCAGCAGCCAAAAAGGGAGGACGAACACTGAAGCTTTCTTT

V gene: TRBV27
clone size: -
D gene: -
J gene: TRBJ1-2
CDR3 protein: CASSMEQGRGYTF
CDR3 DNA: TGTGCCAGCAGTATGGAACAGGGAAGAGGCTACACCTTC

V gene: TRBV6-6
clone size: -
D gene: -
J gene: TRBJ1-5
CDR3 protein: CASSPPQAGNQPQHF
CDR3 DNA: TGTGCCAGCAGCCCCCCTCAGGCCGGCAATCAGCCCCAGCATTTT

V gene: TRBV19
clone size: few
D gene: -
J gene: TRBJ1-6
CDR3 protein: CASSISFTGFGSPLHF
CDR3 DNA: TGTGCCAGTAGTATCTCCTTCACAGGGTTCGGTTCACCCCTCCACTTT

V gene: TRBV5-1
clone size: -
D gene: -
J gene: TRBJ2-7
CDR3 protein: CASSLGLDSYEQYF
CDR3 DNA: TGCGCCAGCAGCTTGGGACTTGACTCCTACGAGCAGTACTTC

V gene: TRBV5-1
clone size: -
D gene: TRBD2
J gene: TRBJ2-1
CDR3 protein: CASSFTSGQSSYNEQFF
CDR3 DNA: TGCGCCAGCAGCTTTACTAGCGGGCAGAGCTCCTACAATGAGCAGTTCTTC

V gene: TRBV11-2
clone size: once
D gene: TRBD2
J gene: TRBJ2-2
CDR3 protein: CASSLRGRGDTGELFF
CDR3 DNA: TGTGCCAGCAGCTTGCGGGGGAGAGGCGACACCGGGGAGCTGTTTTTT

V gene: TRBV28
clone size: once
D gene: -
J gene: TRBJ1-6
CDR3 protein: CASRPSLGDNSPLHF
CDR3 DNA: TGTGCCAGCAGGCCTTCCCTGGGCGATAATTCACCCCTCCACTTT

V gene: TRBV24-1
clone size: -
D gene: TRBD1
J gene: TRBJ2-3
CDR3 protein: CATSDLQGGTDTQYF
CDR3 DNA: TGTGCCACCAGTGATTTGCAGGGGGGCACAGATACGCAGTATTTT

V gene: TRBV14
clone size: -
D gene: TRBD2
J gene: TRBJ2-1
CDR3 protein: CASSLLAGGVNEQFF
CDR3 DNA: TGTGCCAGCAGCCTACTAGCGGGAGGAGTTAATGAGCAGTTCTTC

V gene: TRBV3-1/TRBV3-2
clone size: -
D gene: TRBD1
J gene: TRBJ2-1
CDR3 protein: CASSQRTGQNNEQFF
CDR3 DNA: TGTGCCAGCAGCCAGCGGACAGGGCAGAACAATGAGCAGTTCTTC

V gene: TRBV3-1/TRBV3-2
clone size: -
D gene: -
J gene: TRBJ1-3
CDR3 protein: CASGLYSGNTIYF
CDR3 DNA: TGTGCCAGCGGACTGTACTCTGGAAACACCATATATTTT

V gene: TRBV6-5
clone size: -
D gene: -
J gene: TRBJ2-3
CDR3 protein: CASSYISEGTDTQYF
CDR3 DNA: TGTGCCAGCAGTTACATATCCGAGGGAACAGATACGCAGTATTTT

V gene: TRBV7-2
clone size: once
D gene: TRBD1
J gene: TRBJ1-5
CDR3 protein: CASSLGTGYQPQHF
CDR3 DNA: TGTGCCAGCAGCTTGGGGACAGGCTATCAGCCCCAGCATTTT

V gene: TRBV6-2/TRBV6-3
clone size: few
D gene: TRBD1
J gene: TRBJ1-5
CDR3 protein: CASSKTGRDQPQHF
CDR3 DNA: TGTGCCAGCAGTAAGACAGGGAGAGATCAGCCCCAGCATTTT

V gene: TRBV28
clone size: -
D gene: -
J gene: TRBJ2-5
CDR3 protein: CASRERQPETQYF
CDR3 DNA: TGTGCCAGCAGGGAGAGACAGCCGGAGACCCAGTACTTC

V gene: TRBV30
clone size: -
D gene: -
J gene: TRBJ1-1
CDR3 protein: CAWREQGNTEAFF
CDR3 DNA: TGTGCCTGGAGGGAACAGGGAAACACTGAAGCTTTCTTT

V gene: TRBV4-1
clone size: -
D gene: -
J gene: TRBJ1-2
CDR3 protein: CASSSAGTSLLGGYTF
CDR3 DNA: TGCGCCAGCAGCTCTGCCGGGACTAGTCTTTTAGGTGGCTACACCTTC

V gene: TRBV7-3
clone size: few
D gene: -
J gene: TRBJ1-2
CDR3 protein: CASSLTTGGYGYTF
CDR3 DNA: TGTGCCAGCAGCTTAACGACCGGGGGCTATGGCTACACCTTC

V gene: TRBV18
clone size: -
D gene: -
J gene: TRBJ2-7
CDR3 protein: CASSPAPSYEQYF
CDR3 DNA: TGTGCCAGCTCACCCGCGCCCTCCTACGAGCAGTACTTC

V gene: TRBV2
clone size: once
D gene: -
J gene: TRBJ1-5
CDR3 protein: CASVLGGLGNQPQHF
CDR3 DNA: TGTGCCAGCGTCTTGGGGGGACTCGGCAATCAGCCCCAGCATTTT

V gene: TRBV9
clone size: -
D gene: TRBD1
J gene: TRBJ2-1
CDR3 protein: CASSVDGTGYNEQFF
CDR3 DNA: TGTGCCAGCAGCGTAGATGGGACAGGTTACAATGAGCAGTTCTTC

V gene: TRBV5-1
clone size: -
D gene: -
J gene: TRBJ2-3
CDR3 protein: CASSLLRGGSLTDTQYF
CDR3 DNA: TGCGCCAGCAGCTTGTTGAGGGGGGGAAGCCTCACAGATACGCAGTATTTT

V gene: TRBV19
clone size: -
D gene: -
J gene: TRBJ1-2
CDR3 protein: CASSTQSAAGRGYTF
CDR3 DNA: TGTGCCAGTAGTACCCAGTCCGCGGCGGGCAGGGGCTACACCTTC

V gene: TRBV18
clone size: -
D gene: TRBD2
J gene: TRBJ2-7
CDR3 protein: CASSPPASGIEEQYF
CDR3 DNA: TGTGCCAGCTCACCACCGGCTAGCGGGATTGAAGAGCAGTACTTC

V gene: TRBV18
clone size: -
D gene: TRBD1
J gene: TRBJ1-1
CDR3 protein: CASSPPAGGTEAFF
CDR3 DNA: TGTGCCAGCTCACCACCGGCAGGGGGCACTGAAGCTTTCTTT

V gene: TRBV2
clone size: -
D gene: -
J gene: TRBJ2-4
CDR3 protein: CASSETGGLNIQYF
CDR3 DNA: TGTGCCAGCAGTGAGACCGGGGGGCTAAACATTCAGTACTTC

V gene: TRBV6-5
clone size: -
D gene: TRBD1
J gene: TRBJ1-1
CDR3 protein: CASRTGTAMNTEAFF
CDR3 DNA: TGTGCCAGCAGGACCGGGACAGCAATGAACACTGAAGCTTTCTTT

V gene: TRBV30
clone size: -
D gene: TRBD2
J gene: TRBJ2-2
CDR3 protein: CACQTSGRGGELFF
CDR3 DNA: TGTGCCTGTCAAACTAGCGGGAGGGGCGGGGAGCTGTTTTTT

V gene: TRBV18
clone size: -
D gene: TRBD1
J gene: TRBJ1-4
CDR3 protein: CASSLRDRENEKLFF
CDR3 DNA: TGTGCCAGCTCATTACGGGACAGGGAGAATGAAAAACTGTTTTTT

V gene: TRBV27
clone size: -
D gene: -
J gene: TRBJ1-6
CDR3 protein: CASRLDRESNSPLHF
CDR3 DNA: TGTGCCAGCAGACTGGACCGGGAAAGTAATTCACCCCTCCACTTT

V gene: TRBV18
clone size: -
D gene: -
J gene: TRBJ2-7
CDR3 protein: CASSPRAVTYEQYF
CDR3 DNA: TGTGCCAGCTCACCACGGGCTGTCACCTACGAGCAGTACTTC